These T cell receptor beta chains were read from a single sample in a study of blood T cells in healthy people across ages. TCRdb recomputed calls from the 5' RACE reads with MiXCR, one row per CDR3 protein. The data contain about 1.8 million distinct CDR3 sequences, around 50% of them seen just once; the ten biggest clones take up roughly 2.1%. The source material was blood. These receptor sequences come from a woman in her thirties or forties in good health. Both conserved end residues are part of each CDR3. Fields, in order: V gene, D gene, J gene, clone size, CDR3 DNA, CDR3 protein. D genes are given only for firm matches. Not all rows give a size; the values are once, few, many and, for expanded clones, a class.

v_gene: TRBV28; d_gene: NA; j_gene: TRBJ2-3; abundance: few; CDR3nt: TGTGCCAGCAGTTCCGGGGCTTCAGATACGCAGTATTTT; CDR3aa: CASSSGASDTQYF
v_gene: TRBV5-1; d_gene: TRBD1; j_gene: TRBJ2-6; abundance: NA; CDR3nt: TGCGCCAGCAGCTTGGGGACAGGGGGTCTCTCTGGGGCCAACGTCCTGACTTTC; CDR3aa: CASSLGTGGLSGANVLTF
v_gene: TRBV2; d_gene: NA; j_gene: TRBJ1-2; abundance: NA; CDR3nt: TGTGCCAGCAGTGCTGAGAATGGCTACACCTTC; CDR3aa: CASSAENGYTF
v_gene: TRBV15; d_gene: TRBD1; j_gene: TRBJ1-2; abundance: NA; CDR3nt: TGTGCCACCAGCATTCCGGGACAGGGGGCCTTTGGCTACACCTTC; CDR3aa: CATSIPGQGAFGYTF
v_gene: TRBV20-1; d_gene: TRBD2; j_gene: TRBJ2-5; abundance: few; CDR3nt: TGCAGTGCTAGAGATCGTCTAGCGGGGAACCAAGAGACCCAGTACTTC; CDR3aa: CSARDRLAGNQETQYF
v_gene: TRBV7-9; d_gene: NA; j_gene: TRBJ2-5; abundance: few; CDR3nt: TGTGCCAGCAGCTTAGGTTTTGGGGACTTTAGGGAGACCCAGTACTTC; CDR3aa: CASSLGFGDFRETQYF
v_gene: TRBV20-1; d_gene: TRBD2; j_gene: TRBJ2-3; abundance: NA; CDR3nt: TGCAGTGCTAGGAAGAGCGCGGGGGGCTCAGATACGCAGTATTTT; CDR3aa: CSARKSAGGSDTQYF
v_gene: TRBV6-2/TRBV6-3; d_gene: NA; j_gene: TRBJ2-7; abundance: few; CDR3nt: TGTGCCAGCAGTTCTTCCGCGCACGAGCAGTACTTC; CDR3aa: CASSSSAHEQYF
v_gene: TRBV6-6; d_gene: TRBD1; j_gene: TRBJ2-5; abundance: NA; CDR3nt: TGTGCCAGCAGTTACTCGGGGCAGGGGGCCGTTAAGTACTTC; CDR3aa: CASSYSGQGAVKYF
v_gene: TRBV12-5; d_gene: NA; j_gene: TRBJ2-3; abundance: NA; CDR3nt: TGTGCTAGTGGTTTCCAAACTTGGGGGGGCCGCACGACAGATACGCAGTATTTT; CDR3aa: CASGFQTWGGRTTDTQYF
v_gene: TRBV20-1; d_gene: TRBD2; j_gene: TRBJ2-7; abundance: NA; CDR3nt: TGCAGTGCTGACGGGACTAGAGCCTACGAGCAGTACTTC; CDR3aa: CSADGTRAYEQYF
v_gene: TRBV5-1; d_gene: NA; j_gene: TRBJ2-2; abundance: NA; CDR3nt: TGCGCCAGCAGCCCGGTACTAGCCCGGTCCGGGGAGCTGTTTTTT; CDR3aa: CASSPVLARSGELFF
v_gene: TRBV7-2; d_gene: NA; j_gene: TRBJ2-7; abundance: few; CDR3nt: TGTGCCAGCAGCTTGACGGGGAAGCCCTACGAGCAGTACTTC; CDR3aa: CASSLTGKPYEQYF
v_gene: TRBV24-1; d_gene: NA; j_gene: TRBJ2-5; abundance: few; CDR3nt: TGTGCCACCAGTGACGGGGGACCGGCGAAGGAGACCCAGTACTTC; CDR3aa: CATSDGGPAKETQYF
v_gene: TRBV29-1; d_gene: NA; j_gene: TRBJ1-2; abundance: NA; CDR3nt: TGCAGCGTTGCCGCGGCAGTGGGTGGCTACACCTTC; CDR3aa: CSVAAAVGGYTF
v_gene: TRBV5-1; d_gene: TRBD1; j_gene: TRBJ2-1; abundance: NA; CDR3nt: TGCGCCAGCAGCTTACAGGGGGCACTCAATGAGCAGTTCTTC; CDR3aa: CASSLQGALNEQFF
v_gene: TRBV4-3; d_gene: TRBD1; j_gene: TRBJ2-1; abundance: NA; CDR3nt: TGCGCCAGCAGCCAAGGGGCAGGGGGCGGGAATGAGCAGTTCTTC; CDR3aa: CASSQGAGGGNEQFF
v_gene: TRBV29-1; d_gene: NA; j_gene: TRBJ2-3; abundance: NA; CDR3nt: TGCAGCGGGGGGAGGGGGATTAGCACAGATACGCAGTATTTT; CDR3aa: CSGGRGISTDTQYF
v_gene: TRBV11-3; d_gene: TRBD2; j_gene: TRBJ2-3; abundance: NA; CDR3nt: TGTGCCAGCAGCCGGGGGGAACTCACAGATACGCAGTATTTT; CDR3aa: CASSRGELTDTQYF
v_gene: TRBV20-1; d_gene: NA; j_gene: TRBJ1-2; abundance: NA; CDR3nt: TGCAGTGCTACCCAAAACCCCGGGCAGCTTACTAACTATGGCTACACCTTC; CDR3aa: CSATQNPGQLTNYGYTF
v_gene: TRBV29-1; d_gene: NA; j_gene: TRBJ1-1; abundance: NA; CDR3nt: TGCAGCGTTGACCAGGGCACTGAAGCTTTCTTT; CDR3aa: CSVDQGTEAFF
v_gene: TRBV27; d_gene: NA; j_gene: TRBJ2-5; abundance: NA; CDR3nt: TGTGCCAGCAGTTTCGAATATAAGCGGGTCCAAGAGACCCAGTACTTC; CDR3aa: CASSFEYKRVQETQYF